This T cell receptor beta chain stems from a study of OX40 agonist ivuxolimab in advanced cancers. Overall study context: At doses from 0.01 to 10 mg/kg, patients were given intravenous ivuxolimab every 2 weeks.

In regard to this clone: As yet, its antigen is unknown.

General observations from the study: Patients who responded partially at 0.1-3.0 mg/kg showed clonal expansion ranking among the lowest. Antigen specificity remained undetermined for the expanded peripheral T cells.

Trimming removed 6 bases at V and 0 bases at J, with 12 bases between. CDR3 length: 15 residues. Looked up from germline, CDR1 is MDHEN and CDR2 is SYDVKM. The data were produced by immunoSEQ multiplex PCR, yet TCRdb's version contains in-frame clones alone and is incomplete. The table lists 53,000 or so clones, 70% to 90% of them singletons. The receptor's source is an adult with an advanced solid tumor such as melanoma, head and neck, liver or kidney cancer. The V and J genes are TRBV28 and TRBJ1-3, with D perhaps matching TRBD1 (6 bases). Sample: CD4+ or CD8+ T cells sorted from blood, taken in a trial of the OX40 agonist ivuxolimab. The CDR3 is CASSGGLSSGNTIYF. CDR3 in DNA: TGTGCCAGCAGCGGGGGGCTTAGCTCTGGAAACACCATATATTTT.